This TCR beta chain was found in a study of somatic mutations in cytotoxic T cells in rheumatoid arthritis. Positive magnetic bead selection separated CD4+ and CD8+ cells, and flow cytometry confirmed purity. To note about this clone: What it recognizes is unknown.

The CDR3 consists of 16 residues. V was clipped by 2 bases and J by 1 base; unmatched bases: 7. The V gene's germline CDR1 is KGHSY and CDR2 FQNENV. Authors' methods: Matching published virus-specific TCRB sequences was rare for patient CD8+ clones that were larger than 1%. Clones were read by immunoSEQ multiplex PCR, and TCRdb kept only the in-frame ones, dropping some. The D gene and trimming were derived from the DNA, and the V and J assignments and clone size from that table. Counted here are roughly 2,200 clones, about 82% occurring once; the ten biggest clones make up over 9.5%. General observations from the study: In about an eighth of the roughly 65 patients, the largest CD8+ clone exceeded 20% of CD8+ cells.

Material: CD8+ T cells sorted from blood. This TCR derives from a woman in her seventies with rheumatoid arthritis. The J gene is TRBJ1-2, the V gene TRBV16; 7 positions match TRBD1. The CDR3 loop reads CASSQSNRGNNYGYTF. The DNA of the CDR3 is TGTGCCAGCAGCCAAAGCAACAGGGGTAATAACTATGGCTACACCTTC.